One sample yielded the 20 T cell receptor beta chains listed below, sequenced in a study of blood T cell repertoires in COVID-19. The protocol was immunoSEQ multiplex PCR, while the TCRdb copy is restricted to in-frame clones and leaves out a portion. The table includes 130,000 or so clones, around four fifths detected once. Material for sequencing was peripheral blood. The receptors shown here come from a man aged 80 or over with active or convalescent COVID-19.

The count of this clone is one. V gene TRBV4-1 combines with J gene TRBJ1-2, with 8 bases lining up with TRBD1. V was pared by 4 bases and J by 0 bases, with 4 bases of the junction left unmatched. Germline CDR1 and CDR2: MGHRA and YSYEKL. This CDR3 spans 15 amino acids. The CDR3 DNA is TGCGCCAGCAGCCGAACGACAGGGGCTAACTATGGCTACACCTTC. Translated: CASSRTTGANYGYTF.

The chain uses TRBV9 and TRBJ2-1, with D perhaps TRBD2 (6 bases). Trimming cost V 4 bases and J 7 bases, with 18 bases left between them. Germline V gene data show CDR1 as SGDLS and CDR2 as YYNGEE. There are 15 residues in the CDR3. CDR3 nucleotides: TGTGCCAGCAGCACATCGGCGGGGACGGCAAATGAGCAGTTCTTC. Translated: CASSTSAGTANEQFF.

The rearrangement joins TRBV19 to TRBJ2-1, with D possibly TRBD2 on 6 matching bases. Germline values: CDR1 LNHDA, CDR2 SQIVND (reference sequence). V was cut by 10 bases and J by 2 bases, with 15 bases left in between. The CDR3 has 14 residues. Written as DNA, the CDR3 is TGTGCCACCCATGGATGGGGGGCCTACAATGAGCAGTTCTTC. It is translated as CATHGWGAYNEQFF.

This chain links TRBV19 with TRBJ1-1, with D unclear. Trimming took 7 bases from V and 2 from J, leaving 8 bases between them. In germline, CDR1 is LNHDA, CDR2 SQIVND (reference sequence). The CDR3 has 12 amino acids. CDR3 protein: CASTISNTEAFF. DNA for the CDR3: TGTGCCAGTACTATTTCTAACACTGAAGCTTTCTTT.

The chain uses TRBV5-1 and TRBJ1-1; TRBD1 aligns across 10 bases. This CDR3 contains 15 residues. V shed 4 bases and J 3 bases; nucleotides not matched to a gene: 6. CDR1 is SGHRS and CDR2 is YFSETQ in the germline V gene. The CDR3 bases are TGCGCCAGCAGCCTATCCGGGACAGGGGACACTGAAGCTTTCTTT. Translated: CASSLSGTGDTEAFF.

The chain carries TRBV2 and TRBJ1-5, with 10 bases identical to TRBD1. Per the germline V gene, CDR1 is SNHLY and CDR2 is FYNNEI. The trim removed 7 bases at V and 5 bases at J, leaving 2 bases unmatched. The CDR3 consists of 13 residues. The CDR3 protein is CASKGTGDQPQHF. DNA of the CDR3: TGTGCCAGCAAAGGGACAGGGGATCAGCCCCAGCATTTT.

The chain employs TRBV2 and TRBJ2-2; tentatively, D is TRBD2 (5 bases). The germline V gene encodes CDR1 SNHLY and CDR2 FYNNEI. V lost 7 bases, J lost 7 bases, and 13 bases lay in between. The CDR3 is 13 residues long. This CDR3 is CASKVLGGGELFF. The CDR3 DNA sequence: TGTGCCAGCAAGGTCCTCGGAGGCGGGGAGCTGTTTTTT.

For this clone: At one end the junction does not follow the germline gene, possibly because of a read error. The gene calls are TRBV2 and TRBJ1-2; the match to TRBD1 covers 9 bases. The CDR3 is 10 amino acids. The V gene's germline CDR1 is SNHLY and CDR2 FYNNEI. The CDR3 here is CARRGDRDVF. For the CDR3, the DNA is TGTGCCAGGAGGGGGGACAGGGACGTCTTC.

This chain links TRBV5-6 with TRBJ1-2; D gene ambiguous. This CDR3 contains 13 residues. V lost 5 bases and J lost 1, with 9 bases in between. CDR1 is SGHDT and CDR2 is YYEEEE in the germline V gene. The CDR3 bases are TGTGCCAGCAGTCCCGAGTTTAACTATGGCTACACCTTC. Protein product: CASSPEFNYGYTF.

This chain uses TRBV12-3 or TRBV12-4 with TRBJ2-2; no reliable D call. The CDR3 length is 13 residues. V lost 10 bases to trimming and J lost 0 bases, with 9 bases between them. The CDR3 sequence is CATLPSNTGELFF. The DNA of the CDR3 is TGTGCCACCCTCCCGTCGAACACCGGGGAGCTGTTTTTT.

The V call is TRBV7-9, the J call TRBJ1-2; D ambiguous. The CDR3 has 13 amino acids. Deletions cut 5 bases from V and 1 base from J, with 8 bases between. Germline V lookup: CDR1 SEHNR, CDR2 FQNEAQ (reference sequence). CDR3 sequence: CASSPPLNYGYTF. CDR3 nucleotides: TGTGCCAGCAGCCCCCCTCTTAACTATGGCTACACCTTC.

The V gene is TRBV4-3, the J gene TRBJ1-1; D perhaps matches TRBD1 (6 bases). The germline gives CDR1 LGHNA, CDR2 YSLEER. The CDR3 consists of 16 residues. Trimming left V 3 bases short and J 0 bases short, with 14 bases between. The CDR3 region is CASSQGHSFLNTEAFF. The CDR3 coding sequence is TGCGCCAGCAGCCAGGGACATTCCTTTTTGAACACTGAAGCTTTCTTT.

The genes are TRBV11-2 and TRBJ2-5; a possible D gene is TRBD1 (5 bases). Trimming left V 1 base short and J 3 bases short, with 9 bases between. From germline, CDR1 is SGHAT and CDR2 FQNNGV. This CDR3 spans 14 amino acids. The CDR3 bases are TGTGCCAGCAGCTTAGTCAGGGTCGAAGAGACCCAGTACTTC. Residues: CASSLVRVEETQYF.

The gene calls are TRBV15 and TRBJ1-1, with TRBD1 matching 8 bases. J lost 5 bases, V lost 5 bases, and 7 bases had no gene match. Germline loops: CDR1 LNHNV, CDR2 YYDKDF (reference sequence). CDR3 size: 14 residues. The CDR3 DNA reads TGTGCCACCAGCGACCAGGGGGCGCGAACTGAAGCTTTCTTT. Residues: CATSDQGARTEAFF.

This rearrangement joins TRBV9 to TRBJ2-1; D perhaps matches TRBD2 (6 bases). V lost 4 bases and J 6 bases, leaving 14 bases between the germline ends. Germline CDR1 SGDLS, CDR2 YYNGEE. The length of the CDR3 is 14 residues. CDR3 loop: CASSQTGLPNEQFF. CDR3 DNA sequence: TGTGCCAGCAGCCAAACGGGACTCCCCAATGAGCAGTTCTTC.

V gene TRBV18 combines with J gene TRBJ1-2, with TRBD1 as a possible D gene (5 bases). The CDR3 consists of 14 residues. Germline CDR1 is KGHSH and CDR2 is LQKENI. Trimming cost V 4 bases and J 5 bases, with 14 bases left between them. CDR3 protein: CASSRGDRPYGYTF. The CDR3 nucleotides are TGTGCCAGCTCACGGGGGGACCGACCGTATGGCTACACCTTC.

The chain links TRBV19 to TRBJ1-2; 9 positions agree with TRBD1. With V trimmed by 9 bases and J by 5 bases, 7 bases remained unmatched. The germline V gene encodes CDR1 LNHDA and CDR2 SQIVND (reference sequence). The CDR3 is 13 residues long. This CDR3 is CASNRGRRYGYTF. CDR3 in DNA: TGTGCCAGCAACAGGGGGCGCAGGTATGGCTACACCTTC.

The chain recombines TRBV5-1 with TRBJ2-1; 8 bases match TRBD2. CDR1 is SGHRS and CDR2 is YFSETQ in the germline V gene. This CDR3 has 15 residues. Trimming cost V 5 bases and J 4 bases; bases outside gene matches: 8. In DNA, the CDR3 is TGCGCCAGCAGTCCAATTAGCGGGGAGTACAATGAGCAGTTCTTC. This codes for CASSPISGEYNEQFF.

Of note for this clone: Other DNA sequences within the sample encode an identical CDR3. This chain connects TRBV5-1 to TRBJ2-5, with D possibly matching TRBD2 (6 bases). This CDR3 has 13 amino acids. The V end was cut by 1 base, the J end by 4 bases, with 8 bases between. CDR1 and CDR2 (germline): SGHRS, YFSETQ. CDR3 sequence reads: CASSLQGGETQYF. As DNA, the CDR3 is TGCGCCAGCAGCTTGCAGGGAGGAGAGACCCAGTACTTC.

This clone occurred a few times. The chain has TRBV6-1 and TRBJ1-2; a possible D gene is TRBD1 (5 bases). Trimming shortened V by 1 base and J by 2 bases, and 8 bases separated the two germline ends. This CDR3 is built from 14 residues. Germline V lookup: CDR1 MNHNS, CDR2 SASEGT. For the CDR3, the DNA is TGTGCCAGCAGTGAAGGTGGGGCCAACTATGGCTACACCTTC. Translated, it gives CASSEGGANYGYTF.